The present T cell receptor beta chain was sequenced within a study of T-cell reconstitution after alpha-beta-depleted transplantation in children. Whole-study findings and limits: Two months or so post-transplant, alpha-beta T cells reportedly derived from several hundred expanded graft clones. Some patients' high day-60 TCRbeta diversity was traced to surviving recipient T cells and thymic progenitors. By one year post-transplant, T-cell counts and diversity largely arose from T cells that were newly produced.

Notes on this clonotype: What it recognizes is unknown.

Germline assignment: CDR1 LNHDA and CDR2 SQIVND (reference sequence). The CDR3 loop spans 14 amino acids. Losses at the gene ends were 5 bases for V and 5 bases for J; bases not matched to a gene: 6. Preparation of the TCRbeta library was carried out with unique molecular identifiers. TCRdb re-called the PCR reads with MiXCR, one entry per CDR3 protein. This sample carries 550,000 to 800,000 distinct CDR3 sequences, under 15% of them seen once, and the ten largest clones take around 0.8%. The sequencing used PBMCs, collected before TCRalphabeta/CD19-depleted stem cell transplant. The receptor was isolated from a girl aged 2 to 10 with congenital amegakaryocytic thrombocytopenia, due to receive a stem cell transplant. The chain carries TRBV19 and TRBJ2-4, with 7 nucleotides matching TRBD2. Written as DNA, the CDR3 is TGTGCCAGTAGTGTCCAGGGAGGGGAAAACATTCAGTACTTC. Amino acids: CASSVQGGENIQYF.